The TCR beta chain under discussion was sequenced for a study of cytomegalovirus exposure and HLA in healthy donors (TCRdb year 2017). About the full investigation: According to a later analysis, the approximately 130 validation repertoires were produced on the same platform as the roughly 600 repertoires of the first cohort. The aim of the study was to test whether cataloging public T cell receptors could identify signatures of past pathogen exposure. Besides the first cohort of roughly 640 subjects, a separate validation cohort made up of over 95 different subjects was used. High-throughput TCR immunosequencing, statistical association of individual TCRs with disease status, and machine learning were combined to predict cytomegalovirus infection status. The full study reports these points: In vitro tests confirmed that three of the cytomegalovirus-associated TCR beta chains recognize cytomegalovirus antigens. The authors suggested that the approach could potentially be extended to other disease states and immunological phenotypes. In a later analysis, TCRs clustered in the first cohort were found to also tend to co-occur in the roughly 130 validation repertoires, with 90% to 95% of cluster scores above 0. All 120 or so repertoires were used to score co-occurrence in the validation cohort in a later analysis, because that analysis had no HLA typing for the cohort. In the study, 150 to 200 TCR beta chains were listed as associated with cytomegalovirus. While some public TCRs were present in many individuals, most TCR sequences turned up only very rarely across donors. The classifier was reported to diagnose cytomegalovirus status with high specificity and sensitivity in both the original and validation cohorts.

Note on this clone: The antigen this receptor binds is unknown. No base quality information exists; no much larger clone differs at one position.

The donors belonged to the validation cohort of roughly 120 subjects, which was separate from the roughly 670-subject first cohort. Clipping removes 7 bases from V and 4 bases from J, with 10 as the unmatched junction base count. Its CDR3 holds 15 amino acids, cysteine through phenylalanine. CDR3 DNA is the only sequence kept; it has 45 bases, read in frame from the first base. The germline V gene (reference sequence) sets CDR1 to SGHAT and CDR2 to FQDESV. The library was made by the immunoSEQ multiplex PCR assay. In the authors' own workflow: To diagnose cytomegalovirus status from the catalog of TCR beta chain sequences, a statistical classification framework was built. In its TCRdb copy, this immuneACCESS table keeps in-frame sequences only and misses some clones. Where compared with another copy, unresolved V genes explain less than half of these, and the others have no known cause. Clonal size and the V and J genes are those of that table, whereas D and trimming came from the DNA. In this sample the table shows roughly 90,000 clones, less than 85% of which occur a single time. The top ten clonotypes cover 20% to 25% of the sample.

The specimen sequenced was PBMCs. The chain couples TRBV11-1 to TRBJ2-3, with 8 central nucleotides matching TRBD2. This sequence originates from a man aged 18 to 30 in good health and CMV-seropositive. The DNA sequence reads TGTGCCAGCACCCCGACAGCGGGAGTCGCAGATACGCAGTATTTT. Translated, it reads CASTPTAGVADTQYF.